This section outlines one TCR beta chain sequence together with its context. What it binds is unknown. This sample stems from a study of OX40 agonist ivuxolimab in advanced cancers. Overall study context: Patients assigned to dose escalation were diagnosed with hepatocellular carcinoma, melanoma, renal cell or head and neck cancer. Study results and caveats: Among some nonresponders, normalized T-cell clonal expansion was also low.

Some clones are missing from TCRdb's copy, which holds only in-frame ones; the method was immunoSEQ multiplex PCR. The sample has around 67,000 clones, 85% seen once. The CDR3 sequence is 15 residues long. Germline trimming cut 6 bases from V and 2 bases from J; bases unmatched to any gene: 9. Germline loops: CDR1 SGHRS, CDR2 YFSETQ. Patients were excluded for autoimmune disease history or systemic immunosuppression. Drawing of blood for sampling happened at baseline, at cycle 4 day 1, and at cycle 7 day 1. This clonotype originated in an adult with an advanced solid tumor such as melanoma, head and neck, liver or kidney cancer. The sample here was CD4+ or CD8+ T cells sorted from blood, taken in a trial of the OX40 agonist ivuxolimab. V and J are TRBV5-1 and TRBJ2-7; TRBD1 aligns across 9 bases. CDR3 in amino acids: CASKPRTGDPYEQYF. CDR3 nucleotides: TGCGCCAGCAAACCTAGGACAGGGGATCCCTACGAGCAGTACTTC.